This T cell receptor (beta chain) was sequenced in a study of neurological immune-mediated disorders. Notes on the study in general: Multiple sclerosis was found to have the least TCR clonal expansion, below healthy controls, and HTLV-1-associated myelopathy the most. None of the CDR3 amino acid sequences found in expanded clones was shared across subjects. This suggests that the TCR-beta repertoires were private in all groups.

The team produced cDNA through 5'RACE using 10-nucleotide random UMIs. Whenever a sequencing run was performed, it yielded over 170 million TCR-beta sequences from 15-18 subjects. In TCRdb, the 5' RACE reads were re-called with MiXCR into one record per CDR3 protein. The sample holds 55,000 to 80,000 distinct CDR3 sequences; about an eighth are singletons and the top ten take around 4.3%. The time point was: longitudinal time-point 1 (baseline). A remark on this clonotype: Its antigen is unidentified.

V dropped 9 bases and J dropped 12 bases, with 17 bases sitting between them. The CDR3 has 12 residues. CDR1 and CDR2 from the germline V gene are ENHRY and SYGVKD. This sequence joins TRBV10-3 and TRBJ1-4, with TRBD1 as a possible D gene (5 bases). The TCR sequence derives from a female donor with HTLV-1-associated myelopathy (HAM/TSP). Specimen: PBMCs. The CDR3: CAMRGMGPELFF. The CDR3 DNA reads TGTGCCATGAGGGGCATGGGTCCCGAACTGTTTTTT.